This T cell receptor beta chain was found in a study of blood T cell repertoires in COVID-19 (dated by TCRdb to the early 2020s). Describing the broader study: The collaborator samples originated in the United States, Italy and Spain and spanned the acute and convalescent phases of COVID-19. Samples were obtained from the ongoing ImmuneRACE study (first 160 participants) and from some 1,300 subjects provided by 6 global collaborators. A de-identified subject ID, COVID-19 status, age in years and sex were almost always included in the sample metadata. The prospective study material was composed of cDNA or gDNA derived from T cells, B-cell-depleted T cells, or PBMCs. Deeply sampled blood TCRbeta repertoires from subjects exposed to, actively infected with, or recovered from COVID-19 were included in the dataset. Where HLA class I and class II types were available, the types were taken from metadata supplied by the sample provider, not from assay-based typing. The repertoires were released in a freely available public database meant as a resource for research on the immune response to SARS-CoV-2. Beyond this particular receptor, the publication reports: The amount of clinical and demographic metadata varied by source and participant and was provided uncurated.

Notes on this clone: Its antigen has not been determined. Qualities for individual bases were not recorded, and no much larger clone is one base off.

Based on the germline V gene (reference sequence), the CDR1 and CDR2 sequences are LNHNV and YYDKDF. There are 12 amino acids in the CDR3, from cysteine to phenylalanine inclusive. The kept DNA is CDR3 alone, 36 bases in frame from the first base. V gives up 3 bases and J gives up 5 bases, and the segment between their germline ends measures 7 bases. The collaborating institutions used their own protocols to collect whole blood in K2EDTA tubes. Collaborator samples were shipped for TCRbeta analysis as frozen whole blood, isolated PBMCs, or DNA extracted from either sample type. TCRbeta CDR3 regions were amplified from genomic DNA by means of the immunoSEQ Assay, a bias-controlled multiplex PCR. The authors' pipeline ran thus. Nucleated cell counts per sample were estimated from amplification of reference gene primers within the assay. To quantify the absolute abundance of each unique TCRbeta CDR3 rearrangement, sequence reads were collapsed and filtered. For each sample, productive Simpson clonality was calculated as the square root of Simpson's diversity index across productive rearrangements. TCRdb took this table from immuneACCESS and kept in-frame rearrangements with V and J called. Such tables lack part of the clones; where checked against another copy, unresolved V genes explain under half of the gap, and the rest is unexplained. V and J calls and clone size are copied from that table; D and trimming were computed from the DNA. A total of under 130,000 clones appear in this sample, approximately 88% of them only once. The ten biggest clones cover about 12% of the sample.

Sequencing was done on a sample of peripheral blood. The chain uses TRBV15 and TRBJ1-1, with no confident D gene call. The receptor was isolated from a human donor in a cohort sampled during active COVID-19. The DNA is TGTGCCACCAGCAGGCACAAGACTGAAGCTTTCTTT. This is translated as CATSRHKTEAFF.